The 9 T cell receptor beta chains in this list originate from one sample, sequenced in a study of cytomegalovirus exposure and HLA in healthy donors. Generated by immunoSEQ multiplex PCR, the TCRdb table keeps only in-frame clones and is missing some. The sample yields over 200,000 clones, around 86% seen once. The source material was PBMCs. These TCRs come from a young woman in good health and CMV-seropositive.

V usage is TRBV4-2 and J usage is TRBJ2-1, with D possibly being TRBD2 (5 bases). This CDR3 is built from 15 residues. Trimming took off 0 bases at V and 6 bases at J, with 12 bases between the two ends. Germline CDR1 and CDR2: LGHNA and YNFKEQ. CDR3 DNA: TGTGCCAGCAGCCAAGAAGGTGGGAGTTTCAATGAGCAGTTCTTC. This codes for CASSQEGGSFNEQFF.

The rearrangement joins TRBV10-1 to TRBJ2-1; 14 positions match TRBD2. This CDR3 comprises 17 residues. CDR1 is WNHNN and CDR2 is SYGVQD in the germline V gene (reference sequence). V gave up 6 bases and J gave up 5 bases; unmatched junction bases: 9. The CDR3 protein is CASSTGGLAGDHNEQFF. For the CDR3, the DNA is TGCGCCAGCAGCACGGGGGGACTAGCGGGAGACCACAATGAGCAGTTCTTC.

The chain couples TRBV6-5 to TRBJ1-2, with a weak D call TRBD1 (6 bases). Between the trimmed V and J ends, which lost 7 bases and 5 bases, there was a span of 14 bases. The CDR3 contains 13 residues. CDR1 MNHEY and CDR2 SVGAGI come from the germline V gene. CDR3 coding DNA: TGTGCCAGCACCTTAAGGGGGGGGTATGGCTACACCTTC. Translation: CASTLRGGYGYTF.

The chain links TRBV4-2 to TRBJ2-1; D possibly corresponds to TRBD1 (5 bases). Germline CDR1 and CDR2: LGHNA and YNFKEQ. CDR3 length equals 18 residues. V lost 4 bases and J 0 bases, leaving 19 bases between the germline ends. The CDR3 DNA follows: TGTGCCAGCAGCCGACTCTCCTCAGCCACAGGCTCCTACAATGAGCAGTTCTTC. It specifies CASSRLSSATGSYNEQFF.

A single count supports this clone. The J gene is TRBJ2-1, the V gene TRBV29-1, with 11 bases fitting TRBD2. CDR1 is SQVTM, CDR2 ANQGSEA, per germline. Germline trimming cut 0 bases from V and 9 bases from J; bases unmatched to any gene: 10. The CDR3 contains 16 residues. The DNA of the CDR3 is TGCAGCGTTGAAGAGGGGACTAGCGGAACTTTGGGTGAGCAGTTCTTC. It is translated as CSVEEGTSGTLGEQFF.

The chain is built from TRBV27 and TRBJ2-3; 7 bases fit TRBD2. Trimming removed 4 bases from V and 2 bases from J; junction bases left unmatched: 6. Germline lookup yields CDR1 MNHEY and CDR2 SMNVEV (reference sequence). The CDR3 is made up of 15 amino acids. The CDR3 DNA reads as TGTGCCAGCAGTTCGGGACTAAGGGACACAGATACGCAGTATTTT. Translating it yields CASSSGLRDTDTQYF.

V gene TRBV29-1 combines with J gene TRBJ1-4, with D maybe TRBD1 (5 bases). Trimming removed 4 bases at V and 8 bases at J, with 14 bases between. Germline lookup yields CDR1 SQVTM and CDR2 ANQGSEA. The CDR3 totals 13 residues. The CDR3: CSVAQGGGEKLFF. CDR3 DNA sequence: TGCAGCGTTGCGCAGGGCGGAGGGGAAAAACTGTTTTTT.

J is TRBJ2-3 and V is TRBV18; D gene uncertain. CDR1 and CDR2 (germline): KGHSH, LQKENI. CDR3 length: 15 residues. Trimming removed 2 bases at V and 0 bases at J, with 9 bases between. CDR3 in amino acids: CASSPSQASTDTQYF. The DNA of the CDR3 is TGTGCCAGCTCACCATCTCAGGCGAGCACAGATACGCAGTATTTT.

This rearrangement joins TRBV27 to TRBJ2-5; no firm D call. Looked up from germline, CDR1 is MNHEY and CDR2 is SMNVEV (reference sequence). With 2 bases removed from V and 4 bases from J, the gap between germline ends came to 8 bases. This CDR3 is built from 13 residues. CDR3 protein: CASSLERRETQYF. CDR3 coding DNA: TGTGCCAGCAGTTTAGAGAGGAGAGAGACCCAGTACTTC.